This is a list of T cell receptor beta chains from one sample in a study of blood T cell repertoires in COVID-19. Using immunoSEQ multiplex PCR, the repertoire was profiled, and TCRdb retains in-frame clones only, with some absent. Here the sample spans roughly 100,000 clones, around nine tenths being singletons. The sample was peripheral blood. Receptor source: a human donor in a cohort sampled during active COVID-19. The CDR3 runs from the conserved cysteine through the conserved F or W. A D gene is named only where the DNA matches it firmly. Clone size is shown for a subset of rows, as once, few, many or a class of expanded clone.

abundance | j_gene | d_gene | v_gene | CDR3nt | CDR3aa
- | TRBJ1-1 | TRBD1 | TRBV14 | TGTGCCAGCAGCCAGCAACAGGGGGCAACTGAAGCTTTCTTT | CASSQQQGATEAFF
few | TRBJ2-1 | TRBD1 | TRBV18 | TGTGCCAGCTCATCGACGGGACAGGGGCCTAGACATGAGCAGTTCTTC | CASSSTGQGPRHEQFF
- | TRBJ2-5 | TRBD2 | TRBV5-4 | TGTGCCAGCAGCTTGGCCGCAGAAGCGGGAGGGGGAGAGACCCAGTACTTC | CASSLAAEAGGGETQYF
- | TRBJ1-3 | - | TRBV5-1 | TGCGCCAGCAGCTCGGAGGGGAGAAATGGGAACACCATATATTTT | CASSSEGRNGNTIYF
once | TRBJ2-2 | TRBD1 | TRBV6-6 | TGTGCCAGCAGAGGACAGGGATTCACCGGGGAGCTGTTTTTT | CASRGQGFTGELFF
- | TRBJ2-2 | TRBD2 | TRBV11-2 | TGTGCCAGCAGCTTAAGGGCTCGGGGGACTACTTCTCCCGGGGAGCTGTTTTTT | CASSLRARGTTSPGELFF
- | TRBJ2-3 | - | TRBV28 | TGTGCCACAGGGGAGGGAGGAGGGATGACAGATACGCAGTATTTT | CATGEGGGMTDTQYF
- | TRBJ2-2 | - | TRBV9 | TGTGCCAGCAGCTCACAATGGACAGGGGAGCTGTTTTTT | CASSSQWTGELFF
- | TRBJ2-1 | TRBD2 | TRBV2 | TGTGCCAGCAGGGGTATAAGCGGGAGGTGGTGGAGGCAGTTCTTC | CASRGISGRWWRQFF
- | TRBJ2-7 | - | TRBV4-1 | TGCGCCAGCAGCCAAGTCTCCGGGGGCTACGAGCAGTACTTC | CASSQVSGGYEQYF
- | TRBJ1-3 | - | TRBV4-3 | TGCGCCAGCAGCCCCTACAGGGTCTCTGGAAACACCATATATTTT | CASSPYRVSGNTIYF
- | TRBJ2-7 | TRBD1 | TRBV7-6 | TGTGCCAGCAGCTCCCTCTCCGGGGGACAGGGATTCCCCCTCGAGCAGTACTTC | CASSSLSGGQGFPLEQYF
- | TRBJ2-1 | TRBD2 | TRBV4-2 | TGTGCCAGCAGCCAGACTCAGCGGGGGGGACCCTACAATGAGCAGTTCTTC | CASSQTQRGGPYNEQFF
- | TRBJ2-7 | TRBD2 | TRBV5-4 | TGTGCCAGCAGTCCAGCCGGACTAGTGAGCTCCTACGAGCAGTACTTC | CASSPAGLVSSYEQYF
once | TRBJ1-2 | - | TRBV9 | TGTGCCAGCAGCGTCGAGGCGCGGGGGGCTAGCTATGGCTACACCTTC | CASSVEARGASYGYTF
- | TRBJ1-4 | - | TRBV4-3 | TGCGCCAGCAGCCGGACGGGGACACGGACTAATGAAAAACTGTTTTTT | CASSRTGTRTNEKLFF
once | TRBJ2-5 | TRBD2 | TRBV6-5 | TGTGCCAGCAGTTTGGGACTAGCGGAGGCGGAGACCCAGTACTTC | CASSLGLAEAETQYF
- | TRBJ1-1 | - | TRBV6-5 | TGTGCCAGCAGCCGAACCGGGGGTCGTCGGACTGAAGCTTTCTTT | CASSRTGGRRTEAFF
- | TRBJ2-6 | TRBD2 | TRBV5-1 | TGCGCCAGCAGCTTGGGTCTAGCGGGCTCTGGGGCCAACGTCCTGACTTTC | CASSLGLAGSGANVLTF
- | TRBJ2-3 | TRBD2 | TRBV28 | TGTGCCAGCCTAGGGAGCAGGGAGGGAGATACGCAGTATTTT | CASLGSREGDTQYF
- | TRBJ2-2 | TRBD1 | TRBV5-4 | TGTGCCAGCAGCCCGCCCAGGGGGAATTGGACCGGGGAGCTGTTTTTT | CASSPPRGNWTGELFF
once | TRBJ1-3 | - | TRBV5-1 | TGCGCCAGCAGCTTGGCCGGTCTCATCTCTGGAAACACCATATATTTT | CASSLAGLISGNTIYF
- | TRBJ2-7 | TRBD2 | TRBV6-2/TRBV6-3 | TGTGCCAGCAGCATTAGACTAGCGTACGAGCAGTACTTC | CASSIRLAYEQYF
- | TRBJ1-6 | - | TRBV12-3/TRBV12-4 | TGTGCCAGCAGTTTAGGCAACATCTTACCCCTCCACTTT | CASSLGNILPLHF
- | TRBJ1-2 | - | TRBV5-6 | TGTGCCAGCTTTGGGCCCCATGGCTACACCTTC | CASFGPHGYTF